The rows below give T cell receptor beta chains drawn from one sample of a study of T-cell memory formation after mild COVID-19. TCRdb reprocessed the 5' RACE reads via MiXCR and lists one record per CDR3 protein. The profile shows 240,000 or so distinct CDR3 sequences, approximately 9% of them singletons. The sequencing input was PBMCs or a T cell subset sorted from them (not recorded which). Receptors originate from a man between 18 and 29 years old who had mild COVID-19 (a few samples of this study predate the infection). Cell type and time point are not known. Both conserved end residues are part of each CDR3. Some rows mark clone size as missing; the rest say once, few, many or name a class of expanded clone.

J,V,size,CDR3
TRBJ2-7,TRBV19,many,CASANVGTDYYEQYF
TRBJ1-2,TRBV5-1,.,CASSLRPTREGYTF
TRBJ1-1,TRBV5-1,.,CASSLAEKSVPEAFF
TRBJ2-5,TRBV6-2/TRBV6-3,few,CASRASSGETQYF
TRBJ2-3,TRBV7-2,few,CASSLQGHPTDTQYF
TRBJ2-2,TRBV7-3,many,CASSPDTYTGELFF
TRBJ2-6,TRBV5-4,many,CASSLRTGDRFSGANVLTF
TRBJ1-2,TRBV15,once,CATSGHRGGYTF
TRBJ1-1,TRBV12-3/TRBV12-4,few,CASRVQGPTEAFF
TRBJ1-5,TRBV12-3/TRBV12-4,many,CASRTSTGVSNQPQHF
TRBJ1-1,TRBV5-1,.,CASRPRRVDTEAFF
TRBJ2-3,TRBV20-1,.,CSARLVDTQYF
TRBJ2-5,TRBV24-1,.,CATSLGTQGQVETQYF
TRBJ1-5,TRBV7-9,.,CASSQQGNVQPQHF
TRBJ2-3,TRBV6-1,few,CASSEPNLADTDTQYF
TRBJ1-6,TRBV20-1,.,CSAGEDRVTHNSPLHF
TRBJ2-1,TRBV14,many,CASSQYRGISEQFF